Following are 4 T cell receptor beta chains from one sample sequenced in a study of blood T cell repertoires in COVID-19. Assay: immunoSEQ multiplex PCR; the TCRdb copy retains only in-frame clones and omits some. The sample holds 110,000 or so clones, 70% to 90% seen once. Sequencing input: peripheral blood. The receptors derive from a woman aged 45-59 years with acute or convalescent COVID-19.

This clone was counted once. The chain joins TRBV7-2 to TRBJ2-4, with TRBD1 as a possible D gene (5 bases). In germline, CDR1 is SGHTA, CDR2 FQGNSA. The CDR3 spans 18 residues. The V gene lost 5 bases and the J gene lost 1 base, with 21 bases spanning the gap. The CDR3 here is CASSPPTAQGWAKNIQYF. The CDR3 bases are TGTGCCAGCAGCCCTCCGACAGCCCAAGGGTGGGCCAAAAACATTCAGTACTTC.

This clone has just one count. The chain combines TRBV5-4 with TRBJ1-2; no clear D gene. V was shortened by 4 bases and J by 2 bases, with 9 bases between the two germline ends. This CDR3 has 13 residues. In germline, CDR1 is SGHNT, CDR2 YYREEE (reference sequence). CDR3 in amino acids: CASSQTSNYGYTF. The DNA of the CDR3 is TGTGCCAGCAGCCAGACATCCAACTATGGCTACACCTTC.

The chain combines TRBV19 with TRBJ2-1; TRBD2 matches at 12 bases. Germline loops: CDR1 LNHDA, CDR2 SQIVND (reference sequence). This CDR3 has 14 residues. V trimming: 9 bases; J trimming: 4 bases; junction bases outside the gene matches: 4. The chain's CDR3 is CASRTSGIYNEQFF. The CDR3 DNA follows: TGTGCCAGCAGGACTAGCGGGATTTACAATGAGCAGTTCTTC.

This chain links TRBV7-2 with TRBJ2-5, with D maybe TRBD1 (5 bases). V was pared by 5 bases and J by 3 bases, with 16 bases between. Germline CDR1 and CDR2: SGHTA and FQGNSA. The CDR3 runs to 15 residues. CDR3: CASSPTVAGKETQYF. The CDR3 DNA reads as TGTGCCAGCAGCCCTACGGTGGCAGGGAAAGAGACCCAGTACTTC.